These 25 T cell receptor beta chains were sequenced from one sample in a study of identical twins. MiXCR, run by TCRdb on the 5' RACE reads, gives a single entry per CDR3 protein. The sample includes about 890,000 distinct CDR3 sequences, approximately 13% of them seen just once. The same data also went into a second study, on yellow fever vaccine responses in identical twins.

The sequenced sample consisted of PBMCs. These receptor sequences come from a woman younger than 35 in good health.

The gene calls are TRBV20-1 and TRBJ2-1, with 7 bases lining up with TRBD2. Germline trimming cut 2 bases from V and 0 bases from J; bases unmatched to any gene: 10. Germline CDR1 reads DFQATT; CDR2 reads SNEGSKA (reference sequence). The CDR3 spans 17 residues. The chain's CDR3 is CSARKLGGTDSYNEQFF. The CDR3 bases are TGCAGTGCTAGAAAACTGGGGGGGACCGACTCCTACAATGAGCAGTTCTTC.

V usage is TRBV15 and J usage is TRBJ1-5, with D possibly TRBD1 on 6 matching bases. The CDR3 is made up of 15 amino acids. Germline CDR1 is LNHNV and CDR2 is YYDKDF (reference sequence). V lost 3 bases and J 0 bases, leaving 9 bases between the germline ends. The CDR3 coding sequence is TGTGCCACCAGCAGTACAGGGTATAGCAATCAGCCCCAGCATTTT. It translates to CATSSTGYSNQPQHF.

This clonotype appeared a few times. J is TRBJ1-1 and V is TRBV11-2; 7 positions match TRBD1. With 4 bases clipped from V and 1 base from J, the junction kept 12 bases outside the gene matches. The CDR3 totals 17 residues. The germline V gene encodes CDR1 SGHAT and CDR2 FQNNGV. CDR3 sequence reads: CASSSIRRDSWNTEAFF. The DNA of the CDR3 is TGTGCCAGCAGCTCAATTCGCCGGGACAGTTGGAACACTGAAGCTTTCTTT.

This clonotype was seen a handful of times. The genes are TRBV20-1 and TRBJ2-1; 13 positions agree with TRBD2. Trimming removed 6 bases from V and 10 bases from J; junction bases left unmatched: 6. The CDR3 extends over 13 amino acids. CDR1 is DFQATT, CDR2 SNEGSKA, per germline (reference sequence). For the CDR3, the DNA is TGCAGTGCAAGGACTAGCGGGGGTGGGGAGCAGTTCTTC. This sequence encodes CSARTSGGGEQFF.

This clonotype was seen repeatedly, ten times or more. The chain links TRBV5-1 to TRBJ2-7, with D possibly being TRBD1 or TRBD2 (5 bases each). Trimming removed 3 bases from V and 3 bases from J, with 13 bases in between. CDR3 size: 14 residues. Germline CDR1 reads SGHRS; CDR2 reads YFSETQ. The CDR3 reads CASSWGMSSYEQYF. CDR3 DNA: TGCGCCAGCAGCTGGGGGATGTCAAGCTACGAGCAGTACTTC.

There are many counts of this clonotype. The J gene is TRBJ2-1, the V gene TRBV12-3 or TRBV12-4; the match to TRBD1 covers 7 bases. The CDR3 covers 13 residues. V dropped 6 bases and J dropped 3; count of bases not matched to a gene: 2. The CDR3 loop is CASRGDSYNEQFF. The CDR3 DNA reads TGTGCCAGCAGAGGGGACAGCTACAATGAGCAGTTCTTC.

The J gene is TRBJ2-5, the V gene TRBV6-2 or TRBV6-3, with unresolved D. Trimming pared 11 bases from V and 1 base from J, leaving 8 bases between. This CDR3 has 11 residues. CDR1 is MNHEY, CDR2 SVGEGT, per germline. In DNA form, the CDR3 reads TGTGCCGCGACGTCCCAAGAGACCCAGTACTTC. As protein: CAATSQETQYF.

This clonotype was observed a few times. This sequence joins TRBV6-1 and TRBJ1-1; D unresolved. The CDR3 sequence is 13 residues long. Germline V lookup: CDR1 MNHNS, CDR2 SASEGT. The germline V and J ends were trimmed by 11 bases and 2 bases, with 15 bases remaining between them. CDR3 amino acids: CAATEAPNTEAFF. As DNA, the CDR3 is TGTGCCGCCACGGAAGCCCCTAACACTGAAGCTTTCTTT.

The table lists this clonotype with many counts. The chain carries TRBV28 and TRBJ1-1; unclear D gene. Deletions cut 2 bases from V and 5 bases from J, with 12 bases between. The CDR3 contains 14 residues. In germline, CDR1 is MDHEN, CDR2 SYDVKM. CDR3: CASSLTYPRTEAFF. Written as DNA, the CDR3 is TGTGCCAGCAGTTTAACCTATCCTCGGACTGAAGCTTTCTTT.

This clonotype was recorded at least ten times. The chain carries TRBV5-1 and TRBJ2-7, with 10 bases fitting TRBD1. The CDR3 is 13 amino acids. Germline V CDR1 and CDR2: SGHRS, YFSETQ. The trim removed 4 bases at V and 4 bases at J, leaving 2 bases unmatched. DNA of the CDR3: TGCGCCAGCAGCGGGACAGGGGATTACGAGCAGTACTTC. It encodes CASSGTGDYEQYF. Supplemented by reference TRBV5-1 and TRBJ2-7, the full variable domain reads KAGVTQTPRYLIKTRGQQVTLSCSPISGHRSVSWYQQTPGQGLQFLFEYFSETQRNKGNFPGRFSGRQFSNSRSEMNVSTLELGDSALYLCASSGTGDYEQYFGPGTRLTVT.

This clonotype has ten or more counts. The V call is TRBV27, the J call TRBJ2-3; 10 bases are shared with TRBD1. V trimming: 3 bases; J trimming: 2 bases; junction bases outside the gene matches: 5. Germline loops: CDR1 MNHEY, CDR2 SMNVEV (reference sequence). This CDR3 has 16 amino acids. The CDR3 region is CASSFFGTGVTDTQYF. The DNA of the CDR3 is TGTGCCAGCAGTTTTTTTGGGACAGGGGTCACAGATACGCAGTATTTT.

The chain links TRBV4-1 to TRBJ1-1, with 7 bases lining up with TRBD1. Germline V gene sequence: CDR1 MGHRA, CDR2 YSYEKL. The CDR3 has 15 amino acids. After removal of 0 bases from V and 4 bases from J, the junction contained 5 bases not matched to a gene. The CDR3 spells CASSQDQRGRTEAFF. Written as DNA, the CDR3 is TGCGCCAGCAGCCAAGATCAGAGGGGGCGCACTGAAGCTTTCTTT.

The chain couples TRBV6-1 to TRBJ1-1; unclear D gene. Germline V gene sequence: CDR1 MNHNS, CDR2 SASEGT. V lost 5 bases, J lost 4 bases, and 23 bases lay in between. The CDR3 spans 17 residues. For the CDR3, the DNA is TGTGCCAGCAGTCTAAGCGTACCCTACACCCTCAGCACTGAAGCTTTCTTT. Its protein product is CASSLSVPYTLSTEAFF.

This clonotype was detected a few times. This chain joins TRBV13 and TRBJ2-3; 11 nucleotides agree with TRBD2. Germline CDR1 PRHDT, CDR2 FYEKMQ (reference sequence). Trimming took 4 bases from V and 4 from J; bases not matched to a gene: 10. The CDR3 spans 17 residues. DNA for the CDR3: TGTGCCAGCAGCTCCACCTATAGCGGGAGGGCCGCAGATACGCAGTATTTT. It translates to CASSSTYSGRAADTQYF.

The J gene is TRBJ2-3, the V gene TRBV7-2; D uncertain. The CDR3 has 15 amino acids. Germline CDR1 is SGHTA and CDR2 is FQGNSA. V was shortened by 4 bases and J by 1 base, with 12 bases between the two germline ends. CDR3 sequence (DNA): TGTGCCAGCAGCTCAAAGGGTCGAGGCACAGATACGCAGTATTTT. Encoded protein: CASSSKGRGTDTQYF.

The chain couples TRBV3-1 to TRBJ2-7; D remains ambiguous. CDR3 length: 13 amino acids. Trimming pared 10 bases from V and 0 bases from J, leaving 13 bases between. The V gene's germline CDR1 is LGHDT and CDR2 YNNKEL (reference sequence). CDR3 sequence (DNA): TGTGCCACCTCCCACGGTAGCTCCTACGAGCAGTACGTC. It encodes CATSHGSSYEQYV.

A few counts support this clonotype. The rearrangement uses TRBV7-9 and TRBJ2-1; TRBD1 might be the D (5 bases). There are 14 residues in the CDR3. Germline-derived CDR1 and CDR2 are SEHNR and FQNEAQ (reference sequence). V was shortened by 1 base and J by 5 bases, with 9 bases between the two germline ends. CDR3 protein: CASSLEQDNNEQFF. In DNA form, the CDR3 reads TGTGCCAGCAGCTTAGAACAGGACAACAATGAGCAGTTCTTC.

This rearrangement joins TRBV28 to TRBJ2-1; 14 bases fit TRBD2. The CDR3 spans 18 residues. Germline assignment: CDR1 MDHEN and CDR2 SYDVKM. The V and J ends lost 5 bases and 4 bases, in that order; junction bases with no gene match: 10. CDR3: CASSAPGTSGSFYNEQFF. CDR3 DNA: TGTGCCAGCAGTGCCCCCGGGACTAGCGGGAGTTTTTACAATGAGCAGTTCTTC.

This clonotype was counted only a few times. This chain joins TRBV9 and TRBJ1-2; 7 nucleotides line up with TRBD1. V shed 3 bases and J 5 bases; nucleotides not matched to a gene: 4. Germline CDR1 and CDR2: SGDLS and YYNGEE. The CDR3 is made up of 13 amino acids. The DNA for the CDR3 is TGTGCCAGCAGCGGCACAGGGGTATATGGCTACACCTTC. It encodes CASSGTGVYGYTF.

This clonotype was seen a few times. V is TRBV28 and J is TRBJ2-5, with D uncertain. This CDR3 is built from 15 residues. Trimming left V 6 bases short and J 9 bases short, with 23 bases between. Germline V gene sequence: CDR1 MDHEN, CDR2 SYDVKM. CDR3 in amino acids: CASSPPHSLWGPQYF. CDR3 sequence (DNA): TGTGCCAGCAGCCCACCCCACAGTCTCTGGGGTCCCCAGTACTTC. The full variable domain, its missing parts supplied by reference TRBV28 and TRBJ2-5, is DVKVTQSSRYLVKRTGEKVFLECVQDMDHENMFWYRQDPGLGLRLIYFSYDVKMKEKGDIPEGYSVSREKKERFSLILESASTNQTSMYLCASSPPHSLWGPQYFGPGTRLLVL.

This clonotype has a handful of counts. The chain couples TRBV6-5 to TRBJ1-6; D is unclear. The CDR3 totals 15 residues. Germline lookup yields CDR1 MNHEY and CDR2 SVGAGI. V dropped 0 bases and J dropped 5 bases, with 8 bases sitting between them. CDR3 in DNA: TGTGCCAGCAGTTACTCCCCCTTGAATAATTCACCCCTCCACTTT. This encodes CASSYSPLNNSPLHF.

This clonotype has more than one count but fewer than ten. The chain couples TRBV6-1 to TRBJ1-1, with TRBD1 matching over 10 bases. Germline V CDR1 and CDR2: MNHNS, SASEGT. The CDR3 is 12 amino acids. The trim removed 6 bases at V and 9 bases at J, leaving 4 bases unmatched. The CDR3 loop reads CASSPGQGQAFF. The CDR3 region has the DNA TGTGCCAGCAGCCCGGGACAGGGGCAAGCTTTCTTT.

The sample holds a few counts of this clonotype. The CDR3 DNA reads as TGTGCTAGTGGTTTGGTTCCTCGGGGGCGGAACACCGGGGAGCTGTTTTTT. Amino acids: CASGLVPRGRNTGELFF. The chain employs TRBV12-5 and TRBJ2-2; D may match TRBD1 or TRBD2 (6 bases each). V was shortened by 0 bases and J by 1 base, with 12 bases between the two germline ends. Germline CDR1 reads LGHNT; CDR2 reads FRNRAP. This CDR3 region has 17 residues.

This chain joins TRBV19 and TRBJ2-1; D ambiguous. The CDR3 contains 16 residues. V shed 6 bases and J shed 0 bases, with 15 bases lying between them. Germline CDR1 and CDR2: LNHDA and SQIVND (reference sequence). The CDR3 reads CASSPRGPSSYNEQFF. The DNA for the CDR3 is TGTGCCAGTAGCCCACGAGGACCTAGCTCCTACAATGAGCAGTTCTTC.

In this sample, this clonotype turned up a few times. The rearrangement links TRBV18 to TRBJ2-1; 8 bases line up with TRBD2. The CDR3 runs to 15 residues. After removal of 0 bases from V and 6 bases from J, the junction contained 4 bases not matched to a gene. CDR1 and CDR2 from the germline V gene are KGHSH and LQKENI. CDR3 residues: CASSPPETSVNEQFF. The CDR3 DNA is TGTGCCAGCTCACCACCGGAGACTAGCGTCAATGAGCAGTTCTTC.